This T cell receptor beta chain was sequenced in a study of early T cells in non-severe SARS-CoV-2 infection. The CDR3 contains 13 residues. The V end was cut by 0 bases, the J end by 6 bases, with 8 bases between. Germline CDR1 MDHEN, CDR2 SYDVKM. MiXCR, applied by TCRdb to the 5' RACE reads, yields one record per CDR3 protein. The table includes around 30,000 distinct CDR3 sequences, about 6% detected once. Turning to this clonotype: This may be a read error, as it is one base from a much larger clone.

V is TRBV28 and J is TRBJ1-1; D is uncertain. The receptor's source is an adult who was a healthcare worker with PCR-confirmed SARS-CoV-2 infection or an uninfected control (not recorded which). The sequenced sample consisted of whole blood. CDR3 bases: TGTGCCAGCAGTTTATGGGCCTCCTCTGAAGCTTTCTTT. Translated, it gives CASSLWASSEAFF.